The rows below give T cell receptor beta chains drawn from one sample of a study of shared clonotypes between healthy human individuals. Clones were read by immunoSEQ multiplex PCR, and TCRdb kept only the in-frame ones, dropping some. The sample carries around 2.5 million clones, under 95% recorded once. Sequenced input: naive CD4+ T cells from PBMCs. These receptors were collected from a man aged 18 to 29 in good health. Some clones in this sample may be carry-over from other donors' samples. Each CDR3 is given with its conserved first and last residue. A D gene is named only where the DNA matches it firmly. Size is stated for part of the rows, as once, few or many counts, or as a class when the clone is expanded.

abundance,d_gene,j_gene,v_gene,CDR3aa,CDR3nt
.,.,TRBJ1-4,TRBV7-8,CASSASGGKEKLFF,TGTGCCAGCAGCGCCTCGGGGGGTAAAGAAAAACTGTTTTTT
.,TRBD1,TRBJ1-5,TRBV7-9,CASSLVYRGSNQPQHF,TGTGCCAGCAGCTTAGTATACAGGGGGAGCAATCAGCCCCAGCATTTT
.,.,TRBJ2-5,TRBV2,CASSESTDQETQYF,TGTGCCAGCAGTGAAAGTACAGACCAAGAGACCCAGTACTTC
.,TRBD1,TRBJ1-3,TRBV5-1,CASSLEGTGGFPSGNTIYF,TGCGCCAGCAGCTTGGAAGGGACAGGGGGCTTTCCCTCTGGAAACACCATATATTTT
.,.,TRBJ1-5,TRBV5-4,CASSLELGPQHF,TGTGCCAGCAGCTTGGAACTGGGGCCCCAGCATTTT
.,TRBD1,TRBJ2-2,TRBV7-9,CASSADRALEVGELFF,TGTGCCAGCAGCGCTGACAGGGCCCTCGAGGTTGGGGAGCTGTTTTTT
once,.,TRBJ1-5,TRBV7-8,CASTQAGVNQPQHF,TGTGCCAGCACCCAAGCAGGGGTCAATCAGCCCCAGCATTTT
.,TRBD2,TRBJ2-1,TRBV30,CAWTASGFNNEQFF,TGTGCCTGGACGGCTAGCGGGTTTAACAATGAGCAGTTCTTC
.,.,TRBJ2-3,TRBV25-1,CASSDSADTQYF,TGTGCCAGCAGTGATAGCGCAGATACGCAGTATTTT
.,TRBD2,TRBJ2-7,TRBV30,CAWSSRREDMYF,TGTGCCTGGAGTTCCCGACGGGAGGATATGTACTTC
.,TRBD2,TRBJ2-7,TRBV6-1,CASSATGIGGTHYEQYF,TGTGCCAGCAGTGCCACCGGGATCGGGGGGACCCACTACGAGCAGTACTTC
once,TRBD1,TRBJ1-5,TRBV28,CASSFLQGAMGQPQHF,TGTGCCAGCAGTTTTCTCCAGGGGGCGATGGGACAGCCCCAGCATTTT
.,.,TRBJ2-2,TRBV6-1,CAGRLPNTGELFF,TGTGCCGGCCGGCTTCCGAACACCGGGGAGCTGTTTTTT
.,TRBD2,TRBJ2-2,TRBV6-6,CASSPIAGVGGELFF,TGTGCCAGCAGTCCAATAGCGGGAGTGGGCGGGGAGCTGTTTTTT
.,TRBD1,TRBJ1-2,TRBV28,CASSPAGTANSYGYTF,TGTGCCAGCAGTCCGGCCGGGACAGCAAACAGCTATGGCTACACCTTC
once,TRBD1,TRBJ1-4,TRBV13,CASRLRGTGYEKLFF,TGTGCCAGCAGACTAAGGGGGACAGGATATGAAAAACTGTTTTTT
.,.,TRBJ1-4,TRBV5-1,CASSEGSGTKRATTNEKLFF,TGCGCCAGCAGCGAAGGCTCCGGGACAAAGAGAGCTACAACTAATGAAAAACTGTTTTTT
.,.,TRBJ1-5,TRBV28,CATNTVEQPQHF,TGTGCCACAAATACAGTCGAGCAGCCCCAGCATTTT
.,TRBD1,TRBJ1-1,TRBV27,CASGRQGMNTEAFF,TGTGCCAGCGGCAGACAGGGGATGAACACTGAAGCTTTCTTT
.,TRBD1,TRBJ2-1,TRBV7-6,CASRVGQGENEQFF,TGTGCCAGCAGGGTAGGACAGGGGGAAAATGAGCAGTTCTTC
once,TRBD2,TRBJ2-3,TRBV10-3,CAISESLAGGPGTDTQYF,TGTGCCATCAGTGAGTCGCTAGCGGGAGGGCCAGGCACAGATACGCAGTATTTT
.,.,TRBJ1-3,TRBV7-9,CASSRARSGNTIYF,TGTGCCAGCAGCCGGGCCCGCTCTGGAAACACCATATATTTT
.,TRBD2,TRBJ2-1,TRBV5-1,CASSVLAGAYNEQFF,TGCGCCAGCAGCGTCCTAGCGGGGGCCTACAATGAGCAGTTCTTC
.,.,TRBJ1-6,TRBV6-5,CASSYPAANSPLHF,TGTGCCAGCAGTTACCCGGCAGCCAATTCACCCCTCCACTTT
.,TRBD1,TRBJ2-5,TRBV2,CASVLDRVWETQYF,TGTGCCAGCGTCTTAGACAGGGTGTGGGAGACCCAGTACTTC
.,.,TRBJ2-7,TRBV9,CASSVDGDPYEQYF,TGTGCCAGCAGCGTAGATGGGGACCCCTACGAGCAGTACTTC
once,.,TRBJ2-1,TRBV7-3,CASSLRQPNEQFF,TGTGCCAGCAGCTTACGCCAACCCAATGAGCAGTTCTTC